Sequencing of this T cell receptor beta chain was carried out in a study of blood T cell repertoires in COVID-19. The wider study: Acute-phase and convalescent COVID-19 samples originated in the United States, Italy and Spain.

Per the authors' pipeline: Reference gene primer amplification gave nucleated cell count estimates. The table came from immunoSEQ multiplex PCR; TCRdb's copy has only in-frame clones and leaves some out. Clone size and V and J calls were adopted from that table, with D and trimming inferred from the DNA. The sample lists about 130,000 clones, around 85% occurring once. This study enrolled people aged about 18 to 100 from approximately 24 US geographic areas. Participant-given clinical history determined each cohort assignment. V was cut by 7 bases and J by 2 bases, with 11 bases left in between. CDR1 is MNHEY and CDR2 is SVGAGI in the germline V gene. This CDR3 contains 13 residues.

The chain couples TRBV6-5 to TRBJ1-2; D gene uncertain. The material sequenced was PBMCs or T cells enriched from blood (not recorded which). This TCR came from a man between 50 and 59 years old who had recovered from COVID-19. The CDR3 DNA reads TGTGCCAGCACTCCCAGTCGAAACTATGGCTACACCTTC. Amino acids: CASTPSRNYGYTF.